The present T cell receptor beta chain was sequenced within a study of blood T cells in healthy people across ages. V lost 4 bases and J lost 0; bases outside the gene matches: 1. CDR3 length: 15 amino acids. Looked up from germline, CDR1 is SGHRS and CDR2 is YFSETQ. This clonotype was observed a handful of times. Its antigen is unknown. Sample-barcoded 5' priming and a J-beta primer mix drove a second PCR of about 6 to 11 cycles. TCRdb redid the calling of the 5' RACE reads with MiXCR, one entry per CDR3 protein. The sample carries hundreds of thousands of distinct CDR3 sequences, roughly 20% recorded once. Study-level points and caveats: A roughly linear fall in TCR beta diversity per million T cells was seen with increasing age. It was not possible, with unsorted PBMCs, to conclusively compare naive and antigen-experienced cells.

The sequencing input was blood. The receptor was isolated from a man aged 70 or older in good health. The genes are TRBV5-1 and TRBJ2-3; 11 bases line up with TRBD2. The CDR3 reads CASSTSGSSTDTQYF. The CDR3 DNA reads as TGCGCCAGCAGCACTAGCGGGAGTAGCACAGATACGCAGTATTTT.